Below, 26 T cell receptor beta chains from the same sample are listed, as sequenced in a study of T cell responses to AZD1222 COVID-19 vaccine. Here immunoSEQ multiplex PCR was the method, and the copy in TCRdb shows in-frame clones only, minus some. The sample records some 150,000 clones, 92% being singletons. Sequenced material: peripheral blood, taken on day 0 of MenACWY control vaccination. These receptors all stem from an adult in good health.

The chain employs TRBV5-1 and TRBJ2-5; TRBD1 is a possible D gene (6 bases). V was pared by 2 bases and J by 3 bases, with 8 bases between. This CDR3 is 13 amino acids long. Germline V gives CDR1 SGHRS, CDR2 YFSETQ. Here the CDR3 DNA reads TGCGCCAGCAGCTTCAGGGGCGAAGAGACCCAGTACTTC. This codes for CASSFRGEETQYF.

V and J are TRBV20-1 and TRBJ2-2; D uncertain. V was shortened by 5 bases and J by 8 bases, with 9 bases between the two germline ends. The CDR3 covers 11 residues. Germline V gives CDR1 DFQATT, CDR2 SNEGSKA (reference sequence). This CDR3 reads CSALRAGELFF. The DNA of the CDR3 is TGCAGTGCTTTAAGGGCTGGGGAGCTGTTTTTT.

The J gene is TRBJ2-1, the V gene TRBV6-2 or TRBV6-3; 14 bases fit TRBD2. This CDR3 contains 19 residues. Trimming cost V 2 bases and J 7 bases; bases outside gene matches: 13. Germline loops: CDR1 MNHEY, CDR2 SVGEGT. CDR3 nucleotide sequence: TGTGCCAGCAGTTACCCCATGACTAGCGGGAGGGCCCAGTGGAATGAGCAGTTCTTC. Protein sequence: CASSYPMTSGRAQWNEQFF.

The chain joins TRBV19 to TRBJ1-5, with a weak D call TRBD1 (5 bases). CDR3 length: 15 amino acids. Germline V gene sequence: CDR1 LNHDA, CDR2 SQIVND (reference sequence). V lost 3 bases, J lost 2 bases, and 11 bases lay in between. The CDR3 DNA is TGTGCCAGTAGTATCGGCAGGGTGGGCAATCAGCCCCAGCATTTT. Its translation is CASSIGRVGNQPQHF.

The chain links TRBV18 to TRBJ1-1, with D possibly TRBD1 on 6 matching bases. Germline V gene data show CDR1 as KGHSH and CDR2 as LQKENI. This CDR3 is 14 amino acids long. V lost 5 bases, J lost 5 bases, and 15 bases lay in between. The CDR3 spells CASSGRGRETEAFF. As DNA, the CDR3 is TGTGCCAGCTCAGGCAGGGGCCGAGAGACTGAAGCTTTCTTT.

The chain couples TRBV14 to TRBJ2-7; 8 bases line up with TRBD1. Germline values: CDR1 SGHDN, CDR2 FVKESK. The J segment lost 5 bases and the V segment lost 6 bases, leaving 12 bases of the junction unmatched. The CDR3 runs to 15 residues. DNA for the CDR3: TGTGCCAGCAGTACCGGACAGGGAATCCTCCACGAGCAGTACTTC. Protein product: CASSTGQGILHEQYF.

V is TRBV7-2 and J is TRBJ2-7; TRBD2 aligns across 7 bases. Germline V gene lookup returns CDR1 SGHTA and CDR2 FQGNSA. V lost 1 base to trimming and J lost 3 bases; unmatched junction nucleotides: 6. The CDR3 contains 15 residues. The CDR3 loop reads CASSLEASGDYEQYF. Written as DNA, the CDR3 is TGTGCCAGCAGCTTAGAGGCTAGCGGAGACTACGAGCAGTACTTC.

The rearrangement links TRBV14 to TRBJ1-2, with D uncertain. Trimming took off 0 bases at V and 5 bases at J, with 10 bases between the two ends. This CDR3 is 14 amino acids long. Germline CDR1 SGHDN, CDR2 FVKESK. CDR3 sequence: CASSQDLRTYGYTF. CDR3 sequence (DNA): TGTGCCAGCAGCCAAGATTTGCGGACTTATGGCTACACCTTC.

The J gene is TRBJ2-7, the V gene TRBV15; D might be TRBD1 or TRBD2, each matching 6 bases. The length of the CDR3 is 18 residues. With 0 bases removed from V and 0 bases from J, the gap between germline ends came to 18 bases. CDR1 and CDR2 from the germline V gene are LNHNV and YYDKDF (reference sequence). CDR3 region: CATSRDKGGRISSYEQYF. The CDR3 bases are TGTGCCACCAGCAGAGATAAGGGGGGACGGATCAGCTCCTACGAGCAGTACTTC.

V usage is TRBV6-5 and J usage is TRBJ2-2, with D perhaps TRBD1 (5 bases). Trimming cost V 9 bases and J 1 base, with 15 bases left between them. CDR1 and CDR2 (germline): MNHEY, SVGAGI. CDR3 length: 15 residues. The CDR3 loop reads CASVVGVGNTGELFF. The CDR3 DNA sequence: TGTGCCAGTGTCGTAGGGGTCGGGAACACCGGGGAGCTGTTTTTT.

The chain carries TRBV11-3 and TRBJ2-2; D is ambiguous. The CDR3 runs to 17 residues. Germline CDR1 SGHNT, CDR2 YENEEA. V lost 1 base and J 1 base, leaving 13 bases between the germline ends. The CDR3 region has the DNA TGTGCCAGCAGCTTAGGGCGCGTGGAAATGAACACCGGGGAGCTGTTTTTT. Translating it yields CASSLGRVEMNTGELFF.

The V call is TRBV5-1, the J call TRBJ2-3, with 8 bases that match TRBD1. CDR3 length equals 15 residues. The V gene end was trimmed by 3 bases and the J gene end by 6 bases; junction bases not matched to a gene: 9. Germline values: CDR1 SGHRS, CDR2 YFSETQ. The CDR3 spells CASSSEDRGEDTQYF. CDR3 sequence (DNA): TGCGCCAGCAGCTCAGAAGACAGGGGAGAGGATACGCAGTATTTT.

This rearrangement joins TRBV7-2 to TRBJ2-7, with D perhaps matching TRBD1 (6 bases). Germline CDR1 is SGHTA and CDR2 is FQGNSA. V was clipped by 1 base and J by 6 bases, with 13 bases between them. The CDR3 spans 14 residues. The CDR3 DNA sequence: TGTGCCAGCAGCTTAGGACAGGTTGTCGGCGAGCAGTACTTC. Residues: CASSLGQVVGEQYF.

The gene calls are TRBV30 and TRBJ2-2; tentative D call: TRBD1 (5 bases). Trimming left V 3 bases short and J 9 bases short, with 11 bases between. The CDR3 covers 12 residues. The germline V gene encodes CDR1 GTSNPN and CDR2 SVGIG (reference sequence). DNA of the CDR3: TGTGCCTGGAGCTATGGGGCTAGGGAGCTGTTTTTT. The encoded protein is CAWSYGARELFF.

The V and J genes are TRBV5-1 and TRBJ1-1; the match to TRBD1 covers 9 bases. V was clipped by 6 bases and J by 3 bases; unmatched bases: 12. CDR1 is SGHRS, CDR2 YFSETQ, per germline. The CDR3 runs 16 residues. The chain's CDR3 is CASNGAQGAPDTEAFF. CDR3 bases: TGCGCCAGCAACGGGGCACAGGGGGCGCCGGACACTGAAGCTTTCTTT.

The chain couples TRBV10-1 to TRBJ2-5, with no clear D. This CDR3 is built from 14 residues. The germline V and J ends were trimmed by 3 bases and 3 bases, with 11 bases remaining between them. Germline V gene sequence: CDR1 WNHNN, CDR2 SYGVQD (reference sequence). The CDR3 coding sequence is TGCGCCAGCAGTGACCCGACTTCGAAAGAGACCCAGTACTTC. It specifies CASSDPTSKETQYF.

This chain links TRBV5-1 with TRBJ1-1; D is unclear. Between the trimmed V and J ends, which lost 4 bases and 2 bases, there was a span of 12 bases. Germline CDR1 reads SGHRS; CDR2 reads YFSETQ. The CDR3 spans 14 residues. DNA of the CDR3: TGCGCCAGCAGCGTCACCGTGGGAAACACTGAAGCTTTCTTT. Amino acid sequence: CASSVTVGNTEAFF.

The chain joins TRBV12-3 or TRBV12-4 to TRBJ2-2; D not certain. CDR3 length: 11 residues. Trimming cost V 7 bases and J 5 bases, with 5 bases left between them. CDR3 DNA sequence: TGTGCCAGCACTTTTACCGGGGAGCTGTTTTTT. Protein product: CASTFTGELFF.

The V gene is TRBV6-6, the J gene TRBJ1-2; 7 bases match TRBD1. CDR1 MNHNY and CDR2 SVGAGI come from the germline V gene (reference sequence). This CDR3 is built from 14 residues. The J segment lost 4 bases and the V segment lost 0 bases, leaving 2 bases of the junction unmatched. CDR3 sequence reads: CASSYSGGSYGYTF. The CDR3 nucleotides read TGTGCCAGCAGTTACTCAGGGGGCAGCTATGGCTACACCTTC.

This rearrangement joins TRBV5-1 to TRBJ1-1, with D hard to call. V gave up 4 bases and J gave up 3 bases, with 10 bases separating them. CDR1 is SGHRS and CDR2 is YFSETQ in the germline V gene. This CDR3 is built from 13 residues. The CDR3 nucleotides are TGCGCCAGCAGCCGGGCGGGGTACACTGAAGCTTTCTTT. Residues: CASSRAGYTEAFF.

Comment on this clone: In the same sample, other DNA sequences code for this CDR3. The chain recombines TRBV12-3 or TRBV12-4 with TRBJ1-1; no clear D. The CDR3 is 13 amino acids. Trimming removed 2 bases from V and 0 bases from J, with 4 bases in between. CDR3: CASSLSMNTEAFF. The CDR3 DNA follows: TGTGCCAGCAGTTTAAGTATGAACACTGAAGCTTTCTTT.

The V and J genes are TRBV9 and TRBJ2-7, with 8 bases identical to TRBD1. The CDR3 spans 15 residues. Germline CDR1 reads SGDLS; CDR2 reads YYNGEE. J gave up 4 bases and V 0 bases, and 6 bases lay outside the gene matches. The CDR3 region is CASSVGWQGAYEQYF. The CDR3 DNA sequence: TGTGCCAGCAGCGTAGGGTGGCAGGGGGCGTACGAGCAGTACTTC. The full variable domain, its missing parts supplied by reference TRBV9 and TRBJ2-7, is DSGVTQTPKHLITATGQRVTLRCSPRSGDLSVYWYQQSLDQGLQFLIQYYNGEERAKGNILERFSAQQFPDLHSELNLSSLELGDSALYFCASSVGWQGAYEQYFGPGTRLTVT.

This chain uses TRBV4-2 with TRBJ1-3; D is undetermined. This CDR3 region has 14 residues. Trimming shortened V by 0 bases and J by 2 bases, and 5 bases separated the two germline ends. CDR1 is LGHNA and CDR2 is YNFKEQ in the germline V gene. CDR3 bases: TGTGCCAGCAGCCAAGAAACCACTGGAAACACCATATATTTT. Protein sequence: CASSQETTGNTIYF.

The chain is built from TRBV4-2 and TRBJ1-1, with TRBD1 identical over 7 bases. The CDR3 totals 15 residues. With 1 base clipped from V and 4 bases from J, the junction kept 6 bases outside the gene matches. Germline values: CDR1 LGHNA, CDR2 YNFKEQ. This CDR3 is CASSQGSDRATEAFF. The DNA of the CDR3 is TGTGCCAGCAGCCAAGGAAGCGACAGGGCCACTGAAGCTTTCTTT.

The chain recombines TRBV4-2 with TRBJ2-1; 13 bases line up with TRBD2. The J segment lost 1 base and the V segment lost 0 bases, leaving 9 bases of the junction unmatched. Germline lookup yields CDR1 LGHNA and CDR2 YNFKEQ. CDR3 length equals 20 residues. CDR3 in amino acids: CASSQEGILAGGGSYNEQFF. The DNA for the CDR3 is TGTGCCAGCAGCCAAGAAGGAATACTAGCGGGAGGGGGGTCCTACAATGAGCAGTTCTTC.

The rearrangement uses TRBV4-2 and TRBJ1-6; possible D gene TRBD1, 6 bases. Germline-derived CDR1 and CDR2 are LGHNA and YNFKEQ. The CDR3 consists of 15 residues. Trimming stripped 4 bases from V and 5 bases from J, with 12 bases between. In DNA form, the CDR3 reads TGTGCCAGCAGCCGGGAAGGACAGCATAATTCACCCCTCCACTTT. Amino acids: CASSREGQHNSPLHF.